These T cell receptor beta chains were read from a single sample in a study of blood T cell repertoires in COVID-19. Clones were sequenced by immunoSEQ multiplex PCR, and TCRdb holds only the in-frame ones, with some missing. The data show about 190,000 clones, about four fifths seen once. Input material: peripheral blood. The receptors here all came from a man aged 60 to 69 with acute or convalescent COVID-19. CDR3s include the opening cysteine and the closing phenylalanine or tryptophan. Fields, in order: J gene, clone size, D gene, V gene, CDR3 DNA, CDR3 protein. The D gene is left open where the match is weak. The size of a clone is reported for some rows only, either as once, few or many, or as a class for expanded clones.

>TRBJ2-6|few|.|TRBV29-1
TGCAGCGTTCTTGACTTGCAGCCTTCTGGGGCCAACGTCCTGACTTTC
CSVLDLQPSGANVLTF
>TRBJ1-2|.|.|TRBV5-6
TGTGCCAGCAGCTATACCCCCGGTCCGCCCTATGGCTACACCTTC
CASSYTPGPPYGYTF
>TRBJ2-4|.|TRBD2|TRBV29-1
TGCAGCGTTGTTCCGGGAGGGGAAAACATTCAGTACTTC
CSVVPGGENIQYF
>TRBJ1-1|.|.|TRBV27
TGTGCCAGCAGTTTATGGGGCCAGGGGAACACTGAAGCTTTCTTT
CASSLWGQGNTEAFF
>TRBJ2-6|few|.|TRBV7-2
TGTGCCAGCAGGGTTGGTGGGAGAGGGGCCAACGTCCTGACTTTC
CASRVGGRGANVLTF
>TRBJ1-1|.|.|TRBV30
TGTGCCTGGAGGGAAGGGGGGGACACTGAAGCTTTCTTT
CAWREGGDTEAFF
>TRBJ2-5|.|.|TRBV7-7
TGTGCTAGCAGCTTTGACAGACAAGAGACCCAGTACTTC
CASSFDRQETQYF
>TRBJ1-5|few|TRBD1|TRBV5-1
TGCGCCAGCAGCCCAGAGGGACAGGGGGCGAGGGAGCATTTT
CASSPEGQGAREHF
>TRBJ1-6|.|.|TRBV20-1
TGCAGTGCTAGTGAGAGCTCCTATAATTCACCCCTCCACTTT
CSASESSYNSPLHF
>TRBJ2-3|.|TRBD1|TRBV6-5
TGTGCCAGCAGTCCATTTGACAGGGAACAAGATACGCAGTATTTT
CASSPFDREQDTQYF
>TRBJ1-2|.|.|TRBV3-1/TRBV3-2
TGTGCCAGCAGCCCTGGGAGACACAGCTATGGCTACACCTTC
CASSPGRHSYGYTF
>TRBJ2-5|.|.|TRBV5-1
TGCGCCAGCAGCTTGACAGGGTCGGGGGAGACCCAGTACTTC
CASSLTGSGETQYF
>TRBJ2-7|.|TRBD2|TRBV6-5
TGTGCCAGCAGTTTCAGCGGGAGTGCCCCCTACGAGCAGTACTTC
CASSFSGSAPYEQYF
>TRBJ2-7|.|.|TRBV4-1
TGCGCCAGCAGCGAAGCTGTCGGTAGCTACGAGCAGTACTTC
CASSEAVGSYEQYF
>TRBJ2-1|.|.|TRBV18
TGTGCCAGCTCACCACCGAGGCTCACGGCCGGCAATGAGCAGTTCTTC
CASSPPRLTAGNEQFF
>TRBJ2-2|.|.|TRBV30
TGTGCCTGGGCCGCGAATGTCTACACCGGGGAGCTGTTTTTT
CAWAANVYTGELFF
>TRBJ1-4|.|.|TRBV20-1
TGCAGTGCTAGTTTCGCAACTAATGAAAAACTGTTTTTT
CSASFATNEKLFF
>TRBJ1-1|.|.|TRBV5-1
TGCGCCAGCAGCTTTCACCAAACCGAAGGACAGACGAACACTGAAGCTTTCTTT
CASSFHQTEGQTNTEAFF
>TRBJ1-1|once|.|TRBV2
TGTGCCAGCAGCCCGCTTACAGGGAGTTCCACTGAAGCTTTCTTT
CASSPLTGSSTEAFF
>TRBJ1-4|few|.|TRBV4-1
TGCGCCAGCAGCCAAGAAGGCAGGACAATACAAGCAACTAATGAAAAACTGTTTTTT
CASSQEGRTIQATNEKLFF
>TRBJ2-1|.|TRBD2|TRBV3-1/TRBV3-2
TGTGCCAGCAGCCAAGGGGTAGCGGGGGGATACAATGAGCAGTTCTTC
CASSQGVAGGYNEQFF
>TRBJ2-1|.|TRBD2|TRBV12-3/TRBV12-4
TGTGCCAGCAGTTGGACTAGTTCGTATGAGCAGTTCTTC
CASSWTSSYEQFF
>TRBJ2-7|.|TRBD2|TRBV3-1/TRBV3-2
TGTGCCAGCAGCCAAGATCCGACTAGCGGGACGTACGAGCAGTACTTC
CASSQDPTSGTYEQYF
>TRBJ1-1|once|.|TRBV6-5
TGTGCCAGCAGTATAGTTGTGAACACTGAAGCTTTCTTT
CASSIVVNTEAFF
>TRBJ2-1|once|TRBD2|TRBV30
TGTGCCTGGGACGGGACTAGCGGGAGGTATGAGCAGTTCTTC
CAWDGTSGRYEQFF
>TRBJ2-1|.|TRBD1|TRBV27
TGTGCCAGCAGTTATCCGGGACAGGGTTACTACAATGAGCAGTTCTTC
CASSYPGQGYYNEQFF
>TRBJ2-5|few|.|TRBV5-6
TGTGCCAGCAGCTTAACAGGGCCGGGGACCCAGTACTTC
CASSLTGPGTQYF
>TRBJ2-2|.|.|TRBV6-5
TGTGCCAGCAGTTACTCTTCAGGGAACACCGGGGAGCTGTTTTTT
CASSYSSGNTGELFF
>TRBJ1-5|.|TRBD1|TRBV28
TGTGCCAGCAGCGAGGGACAGGAGGCTCAGCCCCAGCATTTT
CASSEGQEAQPQHF
>TRBJ1-4|.|.|TRBV6-5
TGTGCCAGCAGTTACAGCGCCCTCCTTGTCCGAAAACTGTTTTTT
CASSYSALLVRKLFF
>TRBJ1-6|.|TRBD1|TRBV10-3
TGTGCCATCAACCGGGGCGGGACAGCTAATTCACCCCTCCACTTT
CAINRGGTANSPLHF